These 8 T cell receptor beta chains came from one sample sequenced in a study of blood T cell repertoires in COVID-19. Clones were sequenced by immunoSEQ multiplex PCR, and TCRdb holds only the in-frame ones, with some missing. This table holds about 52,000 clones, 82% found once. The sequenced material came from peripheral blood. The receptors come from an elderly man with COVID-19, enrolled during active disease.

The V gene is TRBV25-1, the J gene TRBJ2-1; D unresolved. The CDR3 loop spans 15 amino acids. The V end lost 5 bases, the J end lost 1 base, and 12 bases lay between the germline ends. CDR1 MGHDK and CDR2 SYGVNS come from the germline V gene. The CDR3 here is CASSPPGSSYNEQFF. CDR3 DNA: TGTGCCAGCAGTCCCCCCGGGTCTTCCTACAATGAGCAGTTCTTC.

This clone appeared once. The CDR3 DNA sequence: TGTGCCACCAGTGGTCCCGGACTAGCGGGGGGGCTGCCCTACAATGAGCAGTTCTTC. It codes for CATSGPGLAGGLPYNEQFF. This rearrangement joins TRBV24-1 to TRBJ2-1; 15 positions agree with TRBD2. The CDR3 length is 19 residues. Germline loops: CDR1 KGHDR, CDR2 SFDVKD. The J segment lost 2 bases and the V segment lost 5 bases, leaving 9 bases of the junction unmatched.

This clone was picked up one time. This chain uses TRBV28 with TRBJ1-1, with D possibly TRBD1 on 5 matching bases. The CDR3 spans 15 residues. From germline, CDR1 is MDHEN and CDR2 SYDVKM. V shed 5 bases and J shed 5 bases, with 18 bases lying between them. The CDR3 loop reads CASSPTIGRGTEAFF. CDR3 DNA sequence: TGTGCCAGCAGTCCGACTATAGGCCGGGGGACTGAAGCTTTCTTT.

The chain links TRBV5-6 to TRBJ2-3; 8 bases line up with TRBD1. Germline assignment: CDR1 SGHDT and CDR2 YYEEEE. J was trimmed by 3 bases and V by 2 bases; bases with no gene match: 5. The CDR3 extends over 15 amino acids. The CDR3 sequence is CASSFYRGATDTQYF. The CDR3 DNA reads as TGTGCCAGCAGCTTTTACAGGGGGGCTACAGATACGCAGTATTTT.

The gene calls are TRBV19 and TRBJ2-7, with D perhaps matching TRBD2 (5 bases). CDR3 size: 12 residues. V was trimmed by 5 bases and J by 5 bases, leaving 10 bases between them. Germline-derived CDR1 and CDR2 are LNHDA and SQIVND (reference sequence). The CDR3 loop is CASSPGLNEQYF. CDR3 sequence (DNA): TGTGCCAGTAGTCCCGGACTTAACGAGCAGTACTTC.

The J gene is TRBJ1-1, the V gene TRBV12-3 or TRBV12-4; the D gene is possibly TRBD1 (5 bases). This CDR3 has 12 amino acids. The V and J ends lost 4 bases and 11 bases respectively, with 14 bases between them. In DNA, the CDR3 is TGTGCCAGCAGTTGGGGCCCGGAGAGGGCTTTCTTT. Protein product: CASSWGPERAFF.

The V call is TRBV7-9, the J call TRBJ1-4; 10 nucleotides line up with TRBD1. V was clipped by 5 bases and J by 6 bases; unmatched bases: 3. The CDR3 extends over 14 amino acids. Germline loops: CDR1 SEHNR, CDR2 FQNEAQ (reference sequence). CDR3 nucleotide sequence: TGTGCCAGCAGCGCCGGGACAGGGGATGAAAAACTGTTTTTT. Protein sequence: CASSAGTGDEKLFF.

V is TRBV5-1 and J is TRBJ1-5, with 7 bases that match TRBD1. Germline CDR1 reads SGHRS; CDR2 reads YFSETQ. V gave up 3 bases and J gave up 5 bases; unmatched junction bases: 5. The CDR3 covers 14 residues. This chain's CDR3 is CASSSTGPDQPQHF. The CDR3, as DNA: TGCGCCAGCAGCTCGACAGGGCCCGATCAGCCCCAGCATTTT.